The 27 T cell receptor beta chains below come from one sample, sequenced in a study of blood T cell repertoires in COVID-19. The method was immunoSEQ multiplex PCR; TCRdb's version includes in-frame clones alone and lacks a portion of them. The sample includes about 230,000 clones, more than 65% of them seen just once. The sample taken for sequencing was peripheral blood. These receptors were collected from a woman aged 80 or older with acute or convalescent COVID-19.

The CDR3: CASSLVAGANEQFF. The CDR3 DNA follows: TGTGCCAGCAGCTTAGTTGCAGGGGCCAATGAGCAGTTCTTC. The V gene is TRBV7-2, the J gene TRBJ2-1; possible D gene TRBD1, 6 bases. Germline V gene data show CDR1 as SGHTA and CDR2 as FQGNSA. V was cut by 1 base and J by 6 bases, with 10 bases left in between. There are 14 residues in the CDR3. The full variable domain, with the rest looked up from reference TRBV7-2 and TRBJ2-1, is GAGVSQSPSNKVTEKGKDVELRCDPISGHTALYWYRQSLGQGLEFLIYFQGNSAPDKSGLPSDRFSAERTGGSVSTLTIQRTQQEDSAVYLCASSLVAGANEQFFGPGTRLTVL.

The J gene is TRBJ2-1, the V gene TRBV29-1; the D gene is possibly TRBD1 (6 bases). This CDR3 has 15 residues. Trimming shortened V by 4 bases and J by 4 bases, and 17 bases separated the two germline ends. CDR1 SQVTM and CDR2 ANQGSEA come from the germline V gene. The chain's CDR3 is CSVVARDIGYNEQFF. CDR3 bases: TGCAGCGTTGTGGCCCGGGACATCGGATACAATGAGCAGTTCTTC.

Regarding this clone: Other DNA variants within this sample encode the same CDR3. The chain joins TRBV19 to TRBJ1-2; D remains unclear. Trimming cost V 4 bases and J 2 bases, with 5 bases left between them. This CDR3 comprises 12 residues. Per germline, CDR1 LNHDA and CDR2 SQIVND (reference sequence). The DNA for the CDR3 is TGTGCCAGTAGTAGCGGGAACTATGGCTACACCTTC. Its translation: CASSSGNYGYTF.

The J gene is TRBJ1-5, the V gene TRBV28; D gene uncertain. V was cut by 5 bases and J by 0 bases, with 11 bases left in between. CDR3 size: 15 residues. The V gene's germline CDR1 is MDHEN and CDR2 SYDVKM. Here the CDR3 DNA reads TGTGCCAGCAGTCCAACAGACGGTAGCAATCAGCCCCAGCATTTT. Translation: CASSPTDGSNQPQHF. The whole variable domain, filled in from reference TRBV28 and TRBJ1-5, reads DVKVTQSSRYLVKRTGEKVFLECVQDMDHENMFWYRQDPGLGLRLIYFSYDVKMKEKGDIPEGYSVSREKKERFSLILESASTNQTSMYLCASSPTDGSNQPQHFGDGTRLSIL.

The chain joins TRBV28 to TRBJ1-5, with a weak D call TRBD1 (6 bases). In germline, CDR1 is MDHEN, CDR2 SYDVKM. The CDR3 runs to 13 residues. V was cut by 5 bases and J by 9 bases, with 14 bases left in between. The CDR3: CASSNSQGRPQHF. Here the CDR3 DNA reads TGTGCCAGCAGTAACTCACAGGGTCGGCCCCAGCATTTT.

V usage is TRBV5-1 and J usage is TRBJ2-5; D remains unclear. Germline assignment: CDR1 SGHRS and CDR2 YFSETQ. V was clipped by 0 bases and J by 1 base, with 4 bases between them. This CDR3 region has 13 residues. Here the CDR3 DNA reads TGCGCCAGCAGCTTGGGACTCCAAGAGACCCAGTACTTC. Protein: CASSLGLQETQYF.

The CDR3, as DNA: TGTGCCAGCAGCCTCGCAGGGGGCCCGAACACTGAAGCTTTCTTT. Its translation is CASSLAGGPNTEAFF. The V gene is TRBV3-1 (or the pseudogene TRBV3-2), the J gene TRBJ1-1, with 8 bases matching TRBD1. With V trimmed by 4 bases and J by 1 base, 5 bases remained unmatched. The CDR3 covers 15 residues. Germline-derived CDR1 and CDR2 are LGHDT and YNNKEL (reference sequence).

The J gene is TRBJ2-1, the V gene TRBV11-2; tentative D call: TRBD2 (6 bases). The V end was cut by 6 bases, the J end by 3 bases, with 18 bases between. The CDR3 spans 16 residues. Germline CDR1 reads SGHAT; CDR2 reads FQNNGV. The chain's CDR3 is CASSKRAGGLYNEQFF. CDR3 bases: TGTGCCAGCAGTAAGAGGGCCGGGGGTCTCTACAATGAGCAGTTCTTC.

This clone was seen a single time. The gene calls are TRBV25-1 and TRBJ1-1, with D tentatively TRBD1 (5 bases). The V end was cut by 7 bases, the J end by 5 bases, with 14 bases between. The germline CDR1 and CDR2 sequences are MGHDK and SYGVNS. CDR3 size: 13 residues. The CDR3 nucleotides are TGTGCCAGCAAGGGGCCTGATCGGACTGAAGCTTTCTTT. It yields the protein CASKGPDRTEAFF. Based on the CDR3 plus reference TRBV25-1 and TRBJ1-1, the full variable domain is EADIYQTPRYLVIGTGKKITLECSQTMGHDKMYWYQQDPGMELHLIHYSYGVNSTEKGDLSSESTVSRIRTEHFPLTLESARPSHTSQYLCASKGPDRTEAFFGQGTRLTVV.

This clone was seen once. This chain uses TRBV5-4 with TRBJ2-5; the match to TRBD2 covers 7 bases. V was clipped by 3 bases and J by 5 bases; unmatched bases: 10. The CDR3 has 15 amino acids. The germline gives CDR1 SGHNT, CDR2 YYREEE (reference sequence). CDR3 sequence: CASSSSGTMRETQYF. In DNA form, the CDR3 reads TGTGCCAGCAGCTCCTCCGGGACTATGCGGGAGACCCAGTACTTC.

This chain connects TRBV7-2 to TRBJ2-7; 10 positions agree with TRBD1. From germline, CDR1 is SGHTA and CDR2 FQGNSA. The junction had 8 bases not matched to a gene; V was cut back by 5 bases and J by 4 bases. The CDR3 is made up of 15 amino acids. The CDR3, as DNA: TGTGCCAGCAGCCCGACAGGGGGCAAGGGGTACGAGCAGTACTTC. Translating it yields CASSPTGGKGYEQYF.

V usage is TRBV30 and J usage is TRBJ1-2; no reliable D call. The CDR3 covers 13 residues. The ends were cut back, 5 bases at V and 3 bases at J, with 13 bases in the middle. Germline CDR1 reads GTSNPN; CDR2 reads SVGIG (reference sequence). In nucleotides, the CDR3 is TGTGCCTGGGGGGTCTTCGGTGACTATGGCTACACCTTC. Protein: CAWGVFGDYGYTF.

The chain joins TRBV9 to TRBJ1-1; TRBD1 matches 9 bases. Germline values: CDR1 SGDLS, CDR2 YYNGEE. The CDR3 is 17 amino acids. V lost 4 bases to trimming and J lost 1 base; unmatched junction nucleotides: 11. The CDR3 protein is CASSFQGQGQGNTEAFF. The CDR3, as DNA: TGTGCCAGCAGCTTTCAAGGTCAGGGACAGGGGAACACTGAAGCTTTCTTT. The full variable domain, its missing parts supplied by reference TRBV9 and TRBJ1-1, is DSGVTQTPKHLITATGQRVTLRCSPRSGDLSVYWYQQSLDQGLQFLIQYYNGEERAKGNILERFSAQQFPDLHSELNLSSLELGDSALYFCASSFQGQGQGNTEAFFGQGTRLTVV.

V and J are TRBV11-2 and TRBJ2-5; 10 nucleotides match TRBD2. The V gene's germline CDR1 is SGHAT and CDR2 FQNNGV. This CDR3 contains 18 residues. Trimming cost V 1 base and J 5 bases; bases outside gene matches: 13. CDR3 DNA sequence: TGTGCCAGCAGCTTAGGTCTAGCGGGAGTGGGTAACGTGGAGACCCAGTACTTC. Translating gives CASSLGLAGVGNVETQYF.

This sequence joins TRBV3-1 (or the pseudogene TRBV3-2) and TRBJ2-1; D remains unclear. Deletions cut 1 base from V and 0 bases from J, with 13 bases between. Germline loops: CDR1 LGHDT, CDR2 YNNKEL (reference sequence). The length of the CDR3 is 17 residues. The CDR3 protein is CASSQGLSPISYNEQFF. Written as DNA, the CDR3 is TGTGCCAGCAGCCAAGGGCTTAGCCCGATCTCCTACAATGAGCAGTTCTTC.

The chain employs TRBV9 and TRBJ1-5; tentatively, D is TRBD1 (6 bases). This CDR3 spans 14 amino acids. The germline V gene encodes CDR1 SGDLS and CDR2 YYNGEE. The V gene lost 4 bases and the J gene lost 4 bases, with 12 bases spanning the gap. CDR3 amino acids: CASSFGQWNQPQHF. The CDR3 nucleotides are TGTGCCAGCAGCTTCGGACAGTGGAATCAGCCCCAGCATTTT.

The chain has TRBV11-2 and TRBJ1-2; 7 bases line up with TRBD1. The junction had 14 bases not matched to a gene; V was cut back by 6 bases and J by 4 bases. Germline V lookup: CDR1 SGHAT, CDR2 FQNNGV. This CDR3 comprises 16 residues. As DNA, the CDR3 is TGTGCCAGCAGTGCTAATAGACAGGGTGAGGCCTATGGCTACACCTTC. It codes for CASSANRQGEAYGYTF.

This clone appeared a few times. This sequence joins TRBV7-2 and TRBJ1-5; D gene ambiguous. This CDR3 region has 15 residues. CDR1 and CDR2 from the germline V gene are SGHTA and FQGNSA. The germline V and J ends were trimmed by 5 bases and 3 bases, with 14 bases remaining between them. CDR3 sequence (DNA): TGTGCCAGCAGCCCCACTAAAACACTCAATCAGCCCCAGCATTTT. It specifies CASSPTKTLNQPQHF.

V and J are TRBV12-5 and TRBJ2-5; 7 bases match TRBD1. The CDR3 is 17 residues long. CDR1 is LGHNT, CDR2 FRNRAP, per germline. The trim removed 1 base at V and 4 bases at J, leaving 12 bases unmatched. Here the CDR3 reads CASGLAPITGVGETQYF. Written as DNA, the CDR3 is TGTGCTAGTGGTTTGGCCCCGATAACAGGGGTAGGAGAGACCCAGTACTTC. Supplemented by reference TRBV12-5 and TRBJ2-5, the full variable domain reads DARVTQTPRHKVTEMGQEVTMRCQPILGHNTVFWYRQTMMQGLELLAYFRNRAPLDDSGMPKDRFSAEMPDATLATLKIQPSEPRDSAVYFCASGLAPITGVGETQYFGPGTRLLVL.

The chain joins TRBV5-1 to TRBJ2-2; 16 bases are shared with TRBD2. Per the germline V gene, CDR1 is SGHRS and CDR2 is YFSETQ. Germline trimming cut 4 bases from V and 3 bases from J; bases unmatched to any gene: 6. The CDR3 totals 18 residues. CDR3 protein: CASSKGLAGGHDTGELFF. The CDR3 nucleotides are TGCGCCAGCAGCAAGGGACTAGCGGGAGGGCACGACACCGGGGAGCTGTTTTTT.

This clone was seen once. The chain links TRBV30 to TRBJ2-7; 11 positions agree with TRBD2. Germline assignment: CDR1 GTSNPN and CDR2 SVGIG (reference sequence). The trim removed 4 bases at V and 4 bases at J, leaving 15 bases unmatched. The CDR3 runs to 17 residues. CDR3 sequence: CAWTLGRLAGGIYEQYF. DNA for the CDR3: TGTGCCTGGACCCTCGGTCGGCTAGCGGGAGGAATATACGAGCAGTACTTC.

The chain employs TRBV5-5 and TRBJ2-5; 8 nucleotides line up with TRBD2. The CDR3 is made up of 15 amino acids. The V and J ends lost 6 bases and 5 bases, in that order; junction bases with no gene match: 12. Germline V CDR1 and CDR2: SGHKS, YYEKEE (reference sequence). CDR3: CASTNSGVAVETQYF. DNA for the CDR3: TGTGCCAGCACCAATAGCGGGGTCGCGGTTGAGACCCAGTACTTC.

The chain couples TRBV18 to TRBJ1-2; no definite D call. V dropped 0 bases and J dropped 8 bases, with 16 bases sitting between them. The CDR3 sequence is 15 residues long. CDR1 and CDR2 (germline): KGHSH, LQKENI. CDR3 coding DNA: TGTGCCAGCTCACCACCGGAAGGGAGAGTGGGAGGCTACACCTTC. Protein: CASSPPEGRVGGYTF.

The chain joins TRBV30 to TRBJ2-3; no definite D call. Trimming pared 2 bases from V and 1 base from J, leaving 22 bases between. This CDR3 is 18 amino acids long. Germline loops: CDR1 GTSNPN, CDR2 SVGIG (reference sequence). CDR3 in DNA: TGTGCCTGGAGTCGGCCTACCAGGTTACCGCGCCGCACAGATACGCAGTATTTT. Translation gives CAWSRPTRLPRRTDTQYF.

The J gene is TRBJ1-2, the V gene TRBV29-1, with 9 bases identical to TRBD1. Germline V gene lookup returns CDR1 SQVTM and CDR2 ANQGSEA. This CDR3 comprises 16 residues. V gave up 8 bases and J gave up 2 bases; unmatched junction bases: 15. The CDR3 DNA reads TGCAGCACTAAGACCGTCCCGGGACAGGGAAACTATGGCTACACCTTC. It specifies CSTKTVPGQGNYGYTF.

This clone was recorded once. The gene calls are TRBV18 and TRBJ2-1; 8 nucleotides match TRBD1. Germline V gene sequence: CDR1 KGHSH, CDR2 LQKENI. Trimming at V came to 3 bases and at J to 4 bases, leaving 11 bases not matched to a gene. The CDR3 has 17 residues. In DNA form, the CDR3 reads TGTGCCAGCTCACCGGGGACAGGAGCCTCACATTACAATGAGCAGTTCTTC. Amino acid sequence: CASSPGTGASHYNEQFF.

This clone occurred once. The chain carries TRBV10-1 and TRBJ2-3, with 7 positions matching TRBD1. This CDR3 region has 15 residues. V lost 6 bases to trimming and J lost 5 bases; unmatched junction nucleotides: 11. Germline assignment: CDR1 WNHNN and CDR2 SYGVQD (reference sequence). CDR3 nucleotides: TGCGCCAGCAGGCCCGAAGGGACAGAAGAAGATACGCAGTATTTT. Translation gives CASRPEGTEEDTQYF.